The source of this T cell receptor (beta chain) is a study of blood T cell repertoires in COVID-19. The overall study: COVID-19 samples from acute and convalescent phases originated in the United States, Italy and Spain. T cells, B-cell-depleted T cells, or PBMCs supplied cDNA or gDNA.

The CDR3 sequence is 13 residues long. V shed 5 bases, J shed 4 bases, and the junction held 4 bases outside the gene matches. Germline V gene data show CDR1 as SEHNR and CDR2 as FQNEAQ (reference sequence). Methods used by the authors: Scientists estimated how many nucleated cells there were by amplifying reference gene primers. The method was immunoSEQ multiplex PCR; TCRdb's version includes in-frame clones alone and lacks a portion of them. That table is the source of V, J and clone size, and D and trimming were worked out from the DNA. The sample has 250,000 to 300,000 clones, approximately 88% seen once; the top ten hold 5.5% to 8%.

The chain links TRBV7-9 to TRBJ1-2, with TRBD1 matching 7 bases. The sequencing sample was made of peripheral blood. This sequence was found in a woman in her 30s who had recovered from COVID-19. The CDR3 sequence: CASSPGTAYGYTF. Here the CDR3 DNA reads TGTGCCAGCAGCCCAGGGACAGCCTATGGCTACACCTTC.